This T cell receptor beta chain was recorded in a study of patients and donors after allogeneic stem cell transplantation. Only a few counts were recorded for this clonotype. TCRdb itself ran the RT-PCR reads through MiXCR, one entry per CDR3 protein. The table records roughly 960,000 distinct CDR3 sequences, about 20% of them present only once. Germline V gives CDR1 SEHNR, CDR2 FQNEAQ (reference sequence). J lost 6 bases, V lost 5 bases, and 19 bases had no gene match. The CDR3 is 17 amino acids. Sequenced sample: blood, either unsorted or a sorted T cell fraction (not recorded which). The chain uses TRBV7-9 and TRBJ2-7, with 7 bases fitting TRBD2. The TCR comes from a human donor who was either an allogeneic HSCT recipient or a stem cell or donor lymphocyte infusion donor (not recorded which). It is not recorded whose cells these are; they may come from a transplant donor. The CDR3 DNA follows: TGTGCCAGCAGCGTTTTGAAGGGTGGCGGGGGAAGAAGCGAGCAGTACTTC. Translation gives CASSVLKGGGGRSEQYF.